The clone carrying this TCR beta chain was picked up many times. Its antigen is unidentified. Libraries were made from TCR beta cDNA, and they carried unique molecular identifiers. From 1 to 10 million T cells, roughly 0.5 million cDNA molecules were obtained. TCRdb passed the PCR reads through MiXCR, listing each CDR3 protein once. In the table there are a few hundred thousand distinct CDR3 sequences, around a third of which are singletons. This entry belongs to a study of post-analysis software for immune sequencing data. About the study: The study covered relapsing-remitting, secondary progressive and progressive-relapsing courses of multiple sclerosis.

Regarding the study as a whole: Higher frequency in patients than in controls was seen for five TRBV segments, with TRBV5-6, TRBV5-1 and TRBV20-1 among them. Relative to controls, patients with multiple sclerosis showed significantly lower normalized Chao1 diversity. F measure clustering grouped samples strongly by preparation batch.

From germline, CDR1 is DFQATT and CDR2 SNEGSKA (reference sequence). This CDR3 region has 17 residues. Trimming cost V 0 bases and J 6 bases, with 24 bases left between them. The source of this sequence is a girl between 5 and 17 years old with multiple sclerosis. Material for sequencing was blood. The chain has TRBV20-1 and TRBJ2-7; TRBD2 is a possible D gene (5 bases). CDR3 nucleotides: TGCAGTGCTAGAGATCAGGTACGGGGTCTGCTTGCGAGCGAGCAGTACTTC. Translation: CSARDQVRGLLASEQYF.